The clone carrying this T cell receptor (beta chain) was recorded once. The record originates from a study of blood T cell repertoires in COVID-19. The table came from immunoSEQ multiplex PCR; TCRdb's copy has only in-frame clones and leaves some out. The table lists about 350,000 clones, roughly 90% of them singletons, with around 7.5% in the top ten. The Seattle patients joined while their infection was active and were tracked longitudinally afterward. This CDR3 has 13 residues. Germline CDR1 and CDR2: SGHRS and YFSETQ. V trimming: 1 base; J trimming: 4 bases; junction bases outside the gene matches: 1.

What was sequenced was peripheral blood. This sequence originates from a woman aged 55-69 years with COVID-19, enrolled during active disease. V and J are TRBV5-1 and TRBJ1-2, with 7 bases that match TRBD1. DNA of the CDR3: TGCGCCAGCAGCTTGCAGGGGGGCTATGGCTACACCTTC. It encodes CASSLQGGYGYTF.